This T cell receptor beta chain was profiled in a study of blood T cell repertoires in COVID-19. The trim removed 5 bases at V and 7 bases at J, leaving 12 bases unmatched. The V gene's germline CDR1 is LGHNA and CDR2 YSLEER. The CDR3 loop spans 15 amino acids. Using immunoSEQ multiplex PCR, the repertoire was profiled, and TCRdb retains in-frame clones only, with some absent. The table shows about 52,000 clones, with approximately 84% occurring only once. The sequence was obtained from a human donor with active COVID-19. The donor label of this sample is uncertain. The chain joins TRBV4-3 to TRBJ1-1; 8 nucleotides agree with TRBD1. The sequenced material came from peripheral blood. CDR3: CASSYEPGGAGEAFF. In DNA form, the CDR3 reads TGCGCCAGCAGCTACGAACCAGGGGGCGCGGGTGAAGCTTTCTTT.